This T cell receptor beta chain was recovered during a study of CD8+ T cells in alopecia areata. Treatment specified: oral pan-JAK inhibitor, 5-10 mg twice daily. Extracted RNA was reverse transcribed, and the resulting cDNA served as sequencing template. The protocol was immunoSEQ multiplex PCR, while the TCRdb copy is restricted to in-frame clones and leaves out a portion. The repertoire holds fewer than 350,000 clones, with roughly 60% as singletons. This clone was seen a handful of times. This CDR3 contains 18 residues. Germline lookup yields CDR1 SEHNR and CDR2 FQNEAQ (reference sequence). With 5 bases clipped from V and 1 base from J, the junction kept 16 bases outside the gene matches.

The rearrangement links TRBV7-9 to TRBJ1-1; 7 bases are a match to TRBD1. The sample was CD4+ T cells sorted from blood, taken at week 24, from a patient treated with tofacitinib. The sequence was obtained from a human donor with alopecia areata. This chain's CDR3 is CASSQGLLQGRRNTEAFF. Here the CDR3 DNA reads TGTGCCAGCAGCCAGGGGCTGTTACAGGGGAGAAGGAACACTGAAGCTTTCTTT.